This T cell receptor (beta chain) was captured by sequencing in a study of T cells after yellow fever vaccination. The study's findings and limits: The secondary response was weaker but peaked faster, day 5 versus 15. Abundant clonotypes (contaminants from the bulk population) could be present in FACS-sorted repertoires. Among primary-vaccination clones, most reappeared after the booster, at 95% to 96% for CD4 and around 91% for CD8.

This clonotype occurred a few times. Its antigen is undetermined. Germline V gives CDR1 MGHDK, CDR2 SYGVNS. V was pared by 5 bases and J by 12 bases, with 6 bases of the junction left unmatched. The CDR3 is made up of 14 amino acids. TCR cDNA was made by 5'RACE template switching, adding a universal primer site and UMIs. MiXCR was run by TCRdb on the 5' RACE reads, yielding one entry per CDR3 protein. The repertoire has under 200,000 distinct CDR3 sequences, approximately 11% of them found once; the top ten carry just over 35%. This sample comprised CD8+ T cells sorted from PBMCs, obtained 15 days after the yellow fever booster vaccination. The V and J genes are TRBV25-1 and TRBJ2-1, with TRBD2 matching 14 bases. This TCR came from a man between 18 and 29 years old who received the YFV17D yellow fever vaccine. The CDR3 spells CASSRLAGGQWQFF. DNA for the CDR3: TGTGCCAGCAGTAGACTAGCGGGGGGGCAATGGCAGTTCTTC.